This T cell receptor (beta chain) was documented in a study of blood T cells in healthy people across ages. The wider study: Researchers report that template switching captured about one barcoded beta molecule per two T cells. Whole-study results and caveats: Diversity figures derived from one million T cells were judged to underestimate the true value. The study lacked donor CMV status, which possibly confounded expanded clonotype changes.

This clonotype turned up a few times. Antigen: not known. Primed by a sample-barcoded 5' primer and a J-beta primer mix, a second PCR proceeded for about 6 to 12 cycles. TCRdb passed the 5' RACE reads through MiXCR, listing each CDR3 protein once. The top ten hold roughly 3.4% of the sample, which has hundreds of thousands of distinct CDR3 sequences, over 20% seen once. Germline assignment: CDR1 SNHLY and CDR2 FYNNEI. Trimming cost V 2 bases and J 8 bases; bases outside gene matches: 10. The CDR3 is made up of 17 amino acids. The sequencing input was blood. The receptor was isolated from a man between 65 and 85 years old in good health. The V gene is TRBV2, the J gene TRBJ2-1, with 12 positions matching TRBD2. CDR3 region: CASSETASGRAWDEQFF. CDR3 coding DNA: TGTGCCAGCAGTGAAACAGCTAGCGGGAGGGCCTGGGATGAGCAGTTCTTC.